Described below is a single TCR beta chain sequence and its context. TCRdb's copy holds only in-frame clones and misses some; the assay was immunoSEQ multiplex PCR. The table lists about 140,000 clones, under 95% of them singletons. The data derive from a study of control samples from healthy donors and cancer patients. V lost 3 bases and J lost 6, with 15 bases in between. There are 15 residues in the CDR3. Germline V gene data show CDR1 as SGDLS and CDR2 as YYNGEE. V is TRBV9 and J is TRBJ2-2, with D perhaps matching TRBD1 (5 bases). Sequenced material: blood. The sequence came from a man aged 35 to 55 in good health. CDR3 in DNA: TGTGCCAGCAGCGGACAGATGGCCAGCGCCGGGGAGCTGTTTTTT. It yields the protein CASSGQMASAGELFF.